This passage covers 25 T cell receptor beta chains from one sample sequenced in a study of cytomegalovirus exposure and HLA in healthy donors. The PCR employed 60 Vbeta primers together with 13 Jbeta primers. Profiled with immunoSEQ multiplex PCR; TCRdb holds only in-frame clones, not every one. The sample carries over 100,000 clones, 60% to 80% recorded once. Sequencing was done on a sample of PBMCs. The receptors come from a male donor in good health and CMV-seronegative.

J is TRBJ2-7 and V is TRBV18; 8 nucleotides match TRBD1. V lost 5 bases, J lost 5 bases, and 8 bases stayed unmatched. Looked up from germline, CDR1 is KGHSH and CDR2 is LQKENI. The CDR3 length is 14 residues. The CDR3 region has the DNA TGTGCCAGCTCAAGGGCAGGGGGCTTGGACGAGCAGTACTTC. Protein sequence: CASSRAGGLDEQYF.

The CDR3 DNA reads as TGCGCCAGCAGACCCGCGGGACAGGAGATCACCGGGGAGCTGTTTTTT. Translated, it gives CASRPAGQEITGELFF. This rearrangement joins TRBV5-1 to TRBJ2-2; 8 bases line up with TRBD1. V shed 5 bases and J 4 bases; nucleotides not matched to a gene: 10. Per germline, CDR1 SGHRS and CDR2 YFSETQ. The CDR3 has 16 residues.

This sequence joins TRBV7-2 and TRBJ2-7; 12 bases match TRBD2. Looked up from germline, CDR1 is SGHTA and CDR2 is FQGNSA. This CDR3 has 17 amino acids. J gave up 7 bases and V 4 bases, and 14 bases lay outside the gene matches. The CDR3 bases are TGTGCCAGCAGCTATACGGCTAGCGGGGGGGCCGGTGGAGAGCAGTACTTC. Encoded protein: CASSYTASGGAGGEQYF.

The chain uses TRBV10-3 and TRBJ2-2; TRBD2 is a possible D gene (5 bases). Per the germline V gene, CDR1 is ENHRY and CDR2 is SYGVKD. V was pared by 7 bases and J by 4 bases, with 19 bases between. The CDR3 covers 16 residues. The CDR3 region is CAITPRGTPITGELFF. CDR3 DNA: TGTGCCATCACCCCCCGGGGAACCCCGATCACCGGGGAGCTGTTTTTT.

J is TRBJ1-2 and V is TRBV5-5; 9 positions agree with TRBD1. This CDR3 contains 15 residues. Germline V lookup: CDR1 SGHKS, CDR2 YYEKEE (reference sequence). Losses at the gene ends were 4 bases for V and 6 bases for J; bases not matched to a gene: 10. CDR3 sequence (DNA): TGTGCCAGCAGCGGATACAGGGGGCTCGGAGATGGCTACACCTTC. This translates into CASSGYRGLGDGYTF.

The genes are TRBV11-3 and TRBJ1-1, with unresolved D. CDR1 and CDR2 (germline): SGHNT, YENEEA. This CDR3 region has 14 residues. Trimming cost V 1 base and J 1 base, with 7 bases left between them. The CDR3 DNA sequence: TGTGCCAGCAGCTTAGCGTACGGGAACACTGAAGCTTTCTTT. Translation: CASSLAYGNTEAFF. Drawing the rest from reference TRBV11-3 and TRBJ1-1, the complete variable domain is EAGVVQSPRYKIIEKKQPVAFWCNPISGHNTLYWYLQNLGQGPELLIRYENEEAVDDSQLPKDRFSAERLKGVDSTLKIQPAELGDSAVYLCASSLAYGNTEAFFGQGTRLTVV.

The chain uses TRBV7-2 and TRBJ2-7; no reliable D call. Deletions cut 1 base from V and 7 bases from J, with 11 bases between. Germline assignment: CDR1 SGHTA and CDR2 FQGNSA. The CDR3 has 13 residues. CDR3 nucleotide sequence: TGTGCCAGCAGCTTAGTCCCGTTTCGGGAGCAGTACTTC. This translates into CASSLVPFREQYF.

V and J are TRBV11-2 and TRBJ1-2; D is uncertain. The V gene's germline CDR1 is SGHAT and CDR2 FQNNGV. V was clipped by 2 bases and J by 8 bases, with 6 bases between them. The CDR3 runs to 11 residues. CDR3 loop: CASSLIGGYTF. DNA of the CDR3: TGTGCCAGCAGCTTAATTGGCGGCTACACCTTC.

This clone has a single count. In DNA, the CDR3 is TGTGCCAGTAGACCGCTGGCGGGGGGCAATGAGCAGTTCTTC. Its translation: CASRPLAGGNEQFF. This chain uses TRBV19 with TRBJ2-1; 8 bases are shared with TRBD2. CDR1 and CDR2 from the germline V gene are LNHDA and SQIVND (reference sequence). Trimming at V came to 6 bases and at J to 6 bases, leaving 7 bases not matched to a gene. The CDR3 spans 14 residues.

The rearrangement joins TRBV15 to TRBJ1-5; 7 bases map to TRBD1. J gave up 2 bases and V 3 bases, and 4 bases lay outside the gene matches. Germline V gene data show CDR1 as LNHNV and CDR2 as YYDKDF (reference sequence). The CDR3 consists of 15 residues. CDR3: CATSRGQRGNQPQHF. DNA of the CDR3: TGTGCCACCAGCAGGGGACAGAGGGGCAATCAGCCCCAGCATTTT. The variable domain in full, completed from reference TRBV15 and TRBJ1-5, reads DAMVIQNPRYQVTQFGKPVTLSCSQTLNHNVMYWYQQKSSQAPKLLFHYYDKDFNNEADTPDNFQSRRPNTSFCFLDIRSPGLGDTAMYLCATSRGQRGNQPQHFGDGTRLSIL.

The rearrangement uses TRBV15 and TRBJ2-3, with 9 bases matching TRBD2. This CDR3 has 17 amino acids. Losses at the gene ends were 3 bases for V and 5 bases for J; bases not matched to a gene: 12. The germline gives CDR1 LNHNV, CDR2 YYDKDF (reference sequence). The CDR3 coding sequence is TGTGCCACCAGCAGGCTCTTCCCTAGCGGGGTGGGAGATACGCAGTATTTT. Protein: CATSRLFPSGVGDTQYF.

V and J are TRBV2 and TRBJ1-6, with D hard to call. V was cut by 3 bases and J by 0 bases, with 21 bases left in between. CDR1 is SNHLY and CDR2 is FYNNEI in the germline V gene. This CDR3 region has 20 residues. CDR3 nucleotides: TGTGCCAGCAGTGACCCTCTGAATAGCAACCCGAGCTCCTATAATTCACCCCTCCACTTT. Translated: CASSDPLNSNPSSYNSPLHF.

The V gene is TRBV7-2, the J gene TRBJ2-5; D might be TRBD2 (5 bases). Trimming took off 7 bases at V and 2 bases at J, with 11 bases between the two ends. In germline, CDR1 is SGHTA, CDR2 FQGNSA. The CDR3 has 13 amino acids. The CDR3 loop reads CASTGLLQETQYF. Here the CDR3 DNA reads TGTGCCAGCACCGGACTCCTGCAAGAGACCCAGTACTTC.

V gene TRBV5-6 combines with J gene TRBJ2-5, with 7 bases aligning to TRBD2. The tail of the sequence fits TRBJ2-7 better, so the J call may be wrong. CDR1 SGHDT and CDR2 YYEEEE come from the germline V gene. The CDR3 covers 14 residues. CDR3 amino acids: CASQAGGGDAEQYF. In DNA, the CDR3 is TGTGCCAGCCAAGCTGGGGGGGGAGATGCCGAGCAGTACTTC.

J is TRBJ2-5 and V is TRBV7-2; 10 nucleotides match TRBD2. After removal of 4 bases from V and 3 bases from J, the junction contained 5 bases not matched to a gene. The CDR3 is 15 residues long. Germline CDR1 and CDR2: SGHTA and FQGNSA. Here the CDR3 DNA reads TGTGCCAGCAGCTACCAGCGGGGGGGGGAAGAGACCCAGTACTTC. Protein: CASSYQRGGEETQYF.

This clone was seen once. V gene TRBV5-6 combines with J gene TRBJ1-2; 7 bases match TRBD1. With 5 bases clipped from V and 5 bases from J, the junction kept 12 bases outside the gene matches. Germline CDR1 reads SGHDT; CDR2 reads YYEEEE. The CDR3 contains 15 residues. The chain's CDR3 is CASSSDRALRYGYTF. The CDR3 nucleotides are TGTGCCAGCAGTTCCGACAGGGCTCTACGGTATGGCTACACCTTC.

V is TRBV6-4 and J is TRBJ1-1, with 8 bases fitting TRBD1. Germline V gives CDR1 MRHNA, CDR2 SNTAGT. Trimming took 4 bases from V and 0 from J; bases not matched to a gene: 1. The CDR3 has 14 residues. The CDR3 DNA reads as TGTGCCAGCAGTGCACAGGGGGTGAACACTGAAGCTTTCTTT. This codes for CASSAQGVNTEAFF.

This clone was detected once. J is TRBJ2-3 and V is TRBV30; TRBD1 matches at 11 bases. Germline CDR1 and CDR2: GTSNPN and SVGIG (reference sequence). This CDR3 region has 14 residues. V shed 6 bases and J 4 bases; nucleotides not matched to a gene: 6. The CDR3 DNA sequence: TGTGCCTGTACGGACAGGGGGCGCTCAGATACGCAGTATTTT. Translating gives CACTDRGRSDTQYF.

This chain connects TRBV18 to TRBJ1-6, with D uncertain. Trimming shortened V by 0 bases and J by 6 bases, and 9 bases separated the two germline ends. Germline values: CDR1 KGHSH, CDR2 LQKENI. This CDR3 region has 15 residues. The CDR3 DNA sequence: TGTGCCAGCTCACCACCGTCCCAGGTTAATTCACCCCTCCACTTT. Its translation: CASSPPSQVNSPLHF.

J is TRBJ1-2 and V is TRBV7-2; D remains unclear. The CDR3 is made up of 14 amino acids. The V gene lost 1 base and the J gene lost 3 bases, with 9 bases spanning the gap. Germline CDR1 SGHTA, CDR2 FQGNSA. CDR3 DNA sequence: TGTGCCAGCAGCTTAGACAACAGTGACTATGGCTACACCTTC. Its translation: CASSLDNSDYGYTF.

This clone was counted a few times. V is TRBV30 and J is TRBJ2-2; 7 bases match TRBD2. Germline V gene sequence: CDR1 GTSNPN, CDR2 SVGIG (reference sequence). The length of the CDR3 is 17 residues. V was pared by 1 base and J by 4 bases, with 12 bases of the junction left unmatched. The CDR3 DNA is TGTGCCTGGAGTGGGGCGAGGGGAGGGGCGGTCACCGGGGAGCTGTTTTTT. Protein product: CAWSGARGGAVTGELFF.

The V and J genes are TRBV11-2 and TRBJ2-7; D unclear. The CDR3 loop spans 13 amino acids. V was shortened by 3 bases and J by 0 bases, with 6 bases between the two germline ends. CDR1 is SGHAT and CDR2 is FQNNGV in the germline V gene. Here the CDR3 reads CASSFDISYEQYF. The CDR3 nucleotides are TGTGCCAGCAGCTTTGACATCTCCTACGAGCAGTACTTC.

The V and J genes are TRBV11-2 and TRBJ2-1, with TRBD2 matching 10 bases. The CDR3 has 15 residues. Trimming cost V 5 bases and J 2 bases; bases outside gene matches: 3. In germline, CDR1 is SGHAT, CDR2 FQNNGV. This chain's CDR3 is CASSASGGAYNEQFF. CDR3 DNA sequence: TGTGCCAGCAGCGCGAGCGGGGGGGCCTACAATGAGCAGTTCTTC. The whole variable domain, filled in from reference TRBV11-2 and TRBJ2-1, reads EAGVAQSPRYKIIEKRQSVAFWCNPISGHATLYWYQQILGQGPKLLIQFQNNGVVDDSQLPKDRFSAERLKGVDSTLKIQPAKLEDSAVYLCASSASGGAYNEQFFGPGTRLTVL.

Note on this clone: A read error may produce the germline difference seen at one junction end. The chain is built from TRBV5-1 and TRBJ1-6; a possible D gene is TRBD1 (5 bases). This CDR3 is built from 15 residues. Germline CDR1 SGHRS, CDR2 YFSETQ. The CDR3 sequence: CASTLTGGDDSPLHF. CDR3 nucleotides: TGCGCCAGCACCTTGACCGGGGGGGATGATTCACCCCTCCACTTT. Full variable domain (outside the CDR3, taken from reference TRBV5-1 and TRBJ1-6): KAGVTQTPRYLIKTRGQQVTLSCSPISGHRSVSWYQQTPGQGLQFLFEYFSETQRNKGNFPGRFSGRQFSNSRSEMNVSTLELGDSALYLCASTLTGGDDSPLHFGNGTRLTVT.

V usage is TRBV11-2 and J usage is TRBJ2-2, with TRBD1 as a possible D gene (5 bases). The germline V gene encodes CDR1 SGHAT and CDR2 FQNNGV. The CDR3 consists of 17 residues. The ends were cut back, 0 bases at V and 1 base at J, with 12 bases in the middle. CDR3 residues: CASSLEGRRMNTGELFF. For the CDR3, the DNA is TGTGCCAGCAGCTTAGAGGGGCGCCGGATGAACACCGGGGAGCTGTTTTTT.